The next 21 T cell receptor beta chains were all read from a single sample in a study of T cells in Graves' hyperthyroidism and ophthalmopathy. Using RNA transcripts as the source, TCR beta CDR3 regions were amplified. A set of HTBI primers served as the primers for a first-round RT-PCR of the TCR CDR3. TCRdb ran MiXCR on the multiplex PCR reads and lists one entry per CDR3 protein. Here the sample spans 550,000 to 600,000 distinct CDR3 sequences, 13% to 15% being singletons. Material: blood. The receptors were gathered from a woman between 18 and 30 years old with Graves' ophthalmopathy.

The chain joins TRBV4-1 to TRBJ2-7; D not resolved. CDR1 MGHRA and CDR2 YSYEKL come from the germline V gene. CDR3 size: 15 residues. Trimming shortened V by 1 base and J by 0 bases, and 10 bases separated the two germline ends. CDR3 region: CASSQVTSSSYEQYF. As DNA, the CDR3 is TGCGCCAGCAGCCAAGTCACTTCTAGCTCCTACGAGCAGTACTTC.

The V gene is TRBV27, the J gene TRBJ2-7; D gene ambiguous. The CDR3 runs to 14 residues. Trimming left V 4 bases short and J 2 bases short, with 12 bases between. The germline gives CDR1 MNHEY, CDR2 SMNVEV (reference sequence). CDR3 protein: CASSSGFHPYEQYF. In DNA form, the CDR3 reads TGTGCCAGCAGTTCTGGGTTTCACCCCTACGAGCAGTACTTC.

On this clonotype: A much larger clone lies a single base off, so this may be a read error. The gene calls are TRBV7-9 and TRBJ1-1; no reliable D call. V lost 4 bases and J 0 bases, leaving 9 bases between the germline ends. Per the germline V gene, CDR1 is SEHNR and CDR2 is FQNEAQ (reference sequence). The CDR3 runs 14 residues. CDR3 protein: CASSSSPLNTEAFF. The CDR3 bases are TGTGCCAGCAGCTCATCACCCTTGAACACTGAAGCTTTCTTT.

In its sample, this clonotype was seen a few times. The CDR3 spells CASSVAEAGGSTDTQYF. The CDR3 nucleotides are TGTGCCAGCAGCGTAGCTGAGGCAGGGGGCAGCACAGATACGCAGTATTTT. The chain links TRBV12-3 or TRBV12-4 to TRBJ2-3, with TRBD1 matching over 8 bases. This CDR3 contains 17 residues. Trimming cost V 6 bases and J 0 bases; bases outside gene matches: 11.

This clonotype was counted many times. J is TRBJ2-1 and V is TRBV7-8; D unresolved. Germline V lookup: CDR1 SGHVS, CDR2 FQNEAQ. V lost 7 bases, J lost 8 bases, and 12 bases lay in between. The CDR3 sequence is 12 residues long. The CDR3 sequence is CASNQHGHEQFF. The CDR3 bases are TGTGCCAGCAACCAACACGGGCATGAGCAGTTCTTC. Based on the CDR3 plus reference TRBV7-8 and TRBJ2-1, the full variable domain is GAGVSQSPRYKVAKRGQDVALRCDPISGHVSLFWYQQALGQGPEFLTYFQNEAQLDKSGLPSDRFFAERPEGSVSTLKIQRTQQEDSAVYLCASNQHGHEQFFGPGTRLTVL.

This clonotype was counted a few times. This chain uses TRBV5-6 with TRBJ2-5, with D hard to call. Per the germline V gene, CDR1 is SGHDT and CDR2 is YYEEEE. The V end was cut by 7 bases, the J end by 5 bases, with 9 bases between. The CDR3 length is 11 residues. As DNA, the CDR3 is TGTGCCAGCTCGAAAACCGAGACCCAGTACTTC. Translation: CASSKTETQYF.

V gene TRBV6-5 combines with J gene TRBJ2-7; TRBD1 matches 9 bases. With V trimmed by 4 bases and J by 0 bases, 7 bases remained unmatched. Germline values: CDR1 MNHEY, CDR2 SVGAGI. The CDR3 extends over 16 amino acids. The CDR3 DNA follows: TGTGCCAGCAGTTCACAGGGGGCGCTCCCCTCCTACGAGCAGTACTTC. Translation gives CASSSQGALPSYEQYF.

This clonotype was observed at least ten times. The CDR3 nucleotides read TGTGCCTGGACGCCGTGGTCACCGGGGACCCTCCACTTT. As protein: CAWTPWSPGTLHF. The V call is TRBV30, the J call TRBJ1-6; D not certain. The CDR3 sequence is 13 residues long. From germline, CDR1 is GTSNPN and CDR2 SVGIG (reference sequence). V lost 4 bases to trimming and J lost 14 bases, with 18 bases between them.

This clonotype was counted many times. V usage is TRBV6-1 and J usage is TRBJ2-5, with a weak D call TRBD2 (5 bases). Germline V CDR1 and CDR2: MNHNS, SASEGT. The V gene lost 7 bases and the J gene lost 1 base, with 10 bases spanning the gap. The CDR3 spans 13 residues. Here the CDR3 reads CASTGLAQETQYF. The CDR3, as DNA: TGTGCCAGCACCGGACTCGCCCAAGAGACCCAGTACTTC.

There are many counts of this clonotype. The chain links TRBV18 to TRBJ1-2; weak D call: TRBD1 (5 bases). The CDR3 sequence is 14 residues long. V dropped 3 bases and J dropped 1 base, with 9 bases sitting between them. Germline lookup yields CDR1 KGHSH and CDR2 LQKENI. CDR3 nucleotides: TGTGCCAGCTCACCTGGGGACGGTAACTATGGCTACACCTTC. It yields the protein CASSPGDGNYGYTF.

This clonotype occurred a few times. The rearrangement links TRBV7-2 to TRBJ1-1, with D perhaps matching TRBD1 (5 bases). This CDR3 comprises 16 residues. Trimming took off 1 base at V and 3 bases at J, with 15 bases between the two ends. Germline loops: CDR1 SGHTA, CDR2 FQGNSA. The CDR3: CASSLGGGGGYTEAFF. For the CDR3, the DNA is TGTGCCAGCAGCTTAGGTGGGGGGGGGGGGTACACTGAAGCTTTCTTT.

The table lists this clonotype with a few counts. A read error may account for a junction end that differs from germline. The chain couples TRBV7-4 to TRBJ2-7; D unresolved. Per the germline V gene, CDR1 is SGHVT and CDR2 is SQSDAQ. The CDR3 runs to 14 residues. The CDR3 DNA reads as TGCGCCAGCAGCCAATCTGCTGATCTCTACGAGCAGTACTTC. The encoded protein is CASSQSADLYEQYF.

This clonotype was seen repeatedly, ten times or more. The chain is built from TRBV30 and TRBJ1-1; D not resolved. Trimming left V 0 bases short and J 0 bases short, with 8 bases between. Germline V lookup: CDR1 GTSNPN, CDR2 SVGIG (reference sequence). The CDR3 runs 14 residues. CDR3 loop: CAWSVSSMNTEAFF. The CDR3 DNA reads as TGTGCCTGGAGTGTAAGCTCCATGAACACTGAAGCTTTCTTT.

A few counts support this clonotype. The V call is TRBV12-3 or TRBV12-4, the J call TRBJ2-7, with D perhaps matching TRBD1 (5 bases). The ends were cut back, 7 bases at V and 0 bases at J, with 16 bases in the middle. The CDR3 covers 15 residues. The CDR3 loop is CASIARQTGSYEQYF. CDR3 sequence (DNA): TGTGCCAGCATCGCACGACAGACTGGCTCCTACGAGCAGTACTTC.

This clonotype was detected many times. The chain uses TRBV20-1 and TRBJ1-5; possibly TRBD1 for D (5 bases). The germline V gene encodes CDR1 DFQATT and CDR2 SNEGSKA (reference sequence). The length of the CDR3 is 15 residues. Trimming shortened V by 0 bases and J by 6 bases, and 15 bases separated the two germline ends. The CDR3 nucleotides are TGCAGTGCTAGAGATCACGGAACCGGGGGTCAGCCCCAGCATTTT. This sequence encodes CSARDHGTGGQPQHF.

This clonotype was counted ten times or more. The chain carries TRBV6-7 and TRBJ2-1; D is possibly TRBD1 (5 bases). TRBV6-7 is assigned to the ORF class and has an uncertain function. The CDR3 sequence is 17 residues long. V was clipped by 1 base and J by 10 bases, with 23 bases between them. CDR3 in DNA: TGTGCCAGCAGTTACTTCGACAGCCAAAAAGCCTCGGACGAGCAGTTCTTC. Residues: CASSYFDSQKASDEQFF.

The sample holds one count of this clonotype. CDR3 nucleotide sequence: TGTGCCAGCAGCCGGAGCGAGGGGAGCACAGATACGCAGTATTTT. It translates to CASSRSEGSTDTQYF. This chain joins TRBV3-1 and TRBJ2-3; possibly TRBD1 or TRBD2 for D (5 bases each). The CDR3 covers 15 residues. Germline loops: CDR1 LGHDT, CDR2 YNNKEL (reference sequence). The germline V and J ends were trimmed by 4 bases and 0 bases, with 11 bases remaining between them.

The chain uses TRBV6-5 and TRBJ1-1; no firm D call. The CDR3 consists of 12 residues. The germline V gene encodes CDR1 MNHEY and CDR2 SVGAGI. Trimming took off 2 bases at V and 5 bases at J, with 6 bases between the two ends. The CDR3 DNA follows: TGTGCCAGCAGTTACATGGGAACTGAAGCTTTCTTT. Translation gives CASSYMGTEAFF.

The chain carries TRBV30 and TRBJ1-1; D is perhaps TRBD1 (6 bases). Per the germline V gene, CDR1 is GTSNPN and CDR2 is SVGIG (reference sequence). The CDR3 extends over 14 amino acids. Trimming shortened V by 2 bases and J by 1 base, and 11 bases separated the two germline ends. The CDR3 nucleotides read TGTGCCTGGAGTCTAGGGGGGCCGAACACTGAAGCTTTCTTT. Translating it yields CAWSLGGPNTEAFF.

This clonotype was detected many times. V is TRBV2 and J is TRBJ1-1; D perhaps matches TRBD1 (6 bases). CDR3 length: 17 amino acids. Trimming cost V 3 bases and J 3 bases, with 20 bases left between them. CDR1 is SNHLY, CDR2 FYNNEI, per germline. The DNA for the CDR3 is TGTGCCAGCAGTGACGGGGACACCTGGGGTCAGGACACTGAAGCTTTCTTT. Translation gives CASSDGDTWGQDTEAFF.

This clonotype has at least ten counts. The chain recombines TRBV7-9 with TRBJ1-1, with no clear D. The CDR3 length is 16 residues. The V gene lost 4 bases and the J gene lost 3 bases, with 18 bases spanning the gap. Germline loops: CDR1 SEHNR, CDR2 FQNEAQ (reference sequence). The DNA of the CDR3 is TGTGCCAGCAGCTCCCCCGAAAGGGCTTGGGACACTGAAGCTTTCTTT. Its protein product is CASSSPERAWDTEAFF.